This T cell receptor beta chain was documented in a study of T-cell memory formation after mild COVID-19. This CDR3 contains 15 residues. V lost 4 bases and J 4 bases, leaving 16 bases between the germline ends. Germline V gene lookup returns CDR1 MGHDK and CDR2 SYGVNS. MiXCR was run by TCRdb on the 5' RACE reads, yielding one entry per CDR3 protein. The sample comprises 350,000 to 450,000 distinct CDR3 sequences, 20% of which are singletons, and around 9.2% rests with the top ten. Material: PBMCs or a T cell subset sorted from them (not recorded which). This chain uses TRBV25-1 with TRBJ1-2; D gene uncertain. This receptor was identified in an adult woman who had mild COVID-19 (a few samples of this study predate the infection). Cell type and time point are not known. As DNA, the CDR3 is TGTGCCAGCAGTGGAAGACGGGGAGCCTTCTATGGCTACACCTTC. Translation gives CASSGRRGAFYGYTF.